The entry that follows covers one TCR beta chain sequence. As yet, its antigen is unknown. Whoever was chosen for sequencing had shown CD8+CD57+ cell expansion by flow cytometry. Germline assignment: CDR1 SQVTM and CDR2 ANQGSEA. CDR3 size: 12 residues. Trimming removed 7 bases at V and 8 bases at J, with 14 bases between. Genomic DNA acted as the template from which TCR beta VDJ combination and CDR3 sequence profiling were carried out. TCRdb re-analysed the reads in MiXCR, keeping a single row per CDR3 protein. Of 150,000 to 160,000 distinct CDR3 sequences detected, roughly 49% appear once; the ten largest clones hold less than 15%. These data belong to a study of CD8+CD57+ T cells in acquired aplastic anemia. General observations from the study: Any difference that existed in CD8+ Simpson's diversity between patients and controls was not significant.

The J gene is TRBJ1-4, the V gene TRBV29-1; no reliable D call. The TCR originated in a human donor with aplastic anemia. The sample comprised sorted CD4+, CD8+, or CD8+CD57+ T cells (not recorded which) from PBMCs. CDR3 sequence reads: CSAAGGREKLFF. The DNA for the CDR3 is TGCAGCGCGGCAGGCGGCCGGGAAAAACTGTTTTTT.